The 20 T cell receptor beta chains below were found in one sample sequenced in a study of blood T cell repertoires in COVID-19. Clones were read by immunoSEQ multiplex PCR, and TCRdb kept only the in-frame ones, dropping some. The sample lists around 270,000 clones; roughly 89% were seen once. The specimen sequenced was peripheral blood. Receptors were obtained from a man aged 25 to 40 with acute or convalescent COVID-19.

The chain joins TRBV9 to TRBJ2-1; TRBD2 might be the D (6 bases). This CDR3 spans 16 amino acids. V lost 2 bases to trimming and J lost 4 bases, with 16 bases between them. Per the germline V gene, CDR1 is SGDLS and CDR2 is YYNGEE. CDR3 DNA: TGTGCCAGCAGCGTCTGGGACTCTGGCTTATACAATGAGCAGTTCTTC. Encoded protein: CASSVWDSGLYNEQFF. The entire variable domain, with the rest obtained from reference TRBV9 and TRBJ2-1, is as follows: DSGVTQTPKHLITATGQRVTLRCSPRSGDLSVYWYQQSLDQGLQFLIQYYNGEERAKGNILERFSAQQFPDLHSELNLSSLELGDSALYFCASSVWDSGLYNEQFFGPGTRLTVL.

This rearrangement joins TRBV6-4 to TRBJ1-2; a weak D match, TRBD1 (5 bases). CDR3 length: 15 amino acids. CDR1 is MRHNA and CDR2 is SNTAGT in the germline V gene. Between the trimmed V and J ends, which lost 7 bases and 7 bases, there was a span of 22 bases. The CDR3 is CASKYVGGTSGGYTF. The DNA for the CDR3 is TGTGCCAGCAAATACGTAGGAGGGACGTCGGGTGGCTACACCTTC.

The chain uses TRBV11-2 and TRBJ2-1, with a tentative D call TRBD2 (6 bases). CDR1 SGHAT and CDR2 FQNNGV come from the germline V gene. The CDR3 sequence is 13 residues long. The germline V and J ends were trimmed by 4 bases and 6 bases, with 10 bases remaining between them. The chain's CDR3 is CASSSGLFNEQFF. In nucleotides, the CDR3 is TGTGCCAGCAGCTCGGGACTTTTCAATGAGCAGTTCTTC. The full variable domain, rest sourced from reference TRBV11-2 and TRBJ2-1, is EAGVAQSPRYKIIEKRQSVAFWCNPISGHATLYWYQQILGQGPKLLIQFQNNGVVDDSQLPKDRFSAERLKGVDSTLKIQPAKLEDSAVYLCASSSGLFNEQFFGPGTRLTVL.

The V call is TRBV28, the J call TRBJ2-1; TRBD1 aligns across 8 bases. Losses at the gene ends were 6 bases for V and 4 bases for J; bases not matched to a gene: 5. Germline V gene lookup returns CDR1 MDHEN and CDR2 SYDVKM. This CDR3 spans 14 amino acids. The CDR3 bases are TGTGCCAGCAGAGGGACAGGAGATTACAATGAGCAGTTCTTC. As protein: CASRGTGDYNEQFF.

The genes are TRBV6-4 and TRBJ2-3, with D perhaps matching TRBD2 (5 bases). The CDR3 covers 13 residues. Germline assignment: CDR1 MRHNA and CDR2 SNTAGT. Trimming stripped 3 bases from V and 1 base from J, with 5 bases between. The CDR3 coding sequence is TGTGCCAGCAGTGAGCGGGGCACAGATACGCAGTATTTT. Protein: CASSERGTDTQYF.

The chain carries TRBV19 and TRBJ1-1; 8 bases line up with TRBD1. The CDR3 contains 11 residues. The V and J ends lost 10 bases and 6 bases, in that order; junction bases with no gene match: 4. Germline V gene data show CDR1 as LNHDA and CDR2 as SQIVND (reference sequence). Here the CDR3 DNA reads TGTGCCATTTTACAGGGGGCTGAAGCTTTCTTT. Amino acid sequence: CAILQGAEAFF.

The chain recombines TRBV19 with TRBJ2-2; D is ambiguous. The length of the CDR3 is 11 residues. Trimming cost V 6 bases and J 4 bases, with 3 bases left between them. Germline-derived CDR1 and CDR2 are LNHDA and SQIVND (reference sequence). This chain's CDR3 is CASSLTGELFF. In DNA, the CDR3 is TGTGCCAGTAGCCTCACCGGGGAGCTGTTTTTT.

This sequence joins TRBV7-6 and TRBJ2-5; D may be TRBD1 (6 bases). The germline V and J ends were trimmed by 3 bases and 3 bases, with 14 bases remaining between them. The CDR3 length is 15 residues. Germline CDR1 SGHVS, CDR2 FNYEAQ. The CDR3 DNA is TGTGCCAGCAGCTTCCCGGGAAGGGGGAAAGAGACCCAGTACTTC. It translates to CASSFPGRGKETQYF.

V gene TRBV19 combines with J gene TRBJ2-7, with D perhaps TRBD2 (6 bases). The germline gives CDR1 LNHDA, CDR2 SQIVND (reference sequence). This CDR3 is 12 amino acids long. V lost 6 bases to trimming and J lost 3 bases, with 9 bases between them. The CDR3 sequence: CASRDYHYEQYF. The DNA of the CDR3 is TGTGCCAGTAGGGACTACCACTACGAGCAGTACTTC.

This chain joins TRBV6-5 and TRBJ1-1, with TRBD1 matching over 8 bases. The V gene's germline CDR1 is MNHEY and CDR2 SVGAGI. Unmatched junction bases numbered 3, after V lost 6 bases and J lost 3 bases. This CDR3 contains 13 residues. CDR3 DNA: TGTGCCAGCAGGCAGGGGGCGGACACTGAAGCTTTCTTT. Translation gives CASRQGADTEAFF.

The V call is TRBV6-4, the J call TRBJ1-2, with unresolved D. The germline V and J ends were trimmed by 6 bases and 5 bases, with 22 bases remaining between them. The CDR3 is made up of 16 amino acids. The germline V gene has CDR1 MRHNA and CDR2 SNTAGT. The CDR3 DNA is TGTGCCAGCAGCCCCACGCCCGATCGGGGTCGATATGGCTACACCTTC. Its protein product is CASSPTPDRGRYGYTF.

The V gene is TRBV5-1, the J gene TRBJ2-3, with a possible D match to TRBD1 (5 bases). V was pared by 1 base and J by 4 bases, with 10 bases between. The CDR3 runs to 14 residues. Germline V gene lookup returns CDR1 SGHRS and CDR2 YFSETQ. The CDR3 protein is CASSLFAGSDTQYF. DNA of the CDR3: TGCGCCAGCAGCTTGTTTGCAGGGTCAGATACGCAGTATTTT.

CDR3 residues: CASSPRDSFNYGYTF. CDR3 in DNA: TGTGCCAGCTCACCGCGGGACAGCTTTAACTATGGCTACACCTTC. The chain is built from TRBV18 and TRBJ1-2, with 7 nucleotides matching TRBD1. V was pared by 3 bases and J by 1 base, with 5 bases of the junction left unmatched. CDR3 length: 15 residues. Germline V gives CDR1 KGHSH, CDR2 LQKENI.

The CDR3 loop is CASSLGRVGYTF. CDR3 in DNA: TGTGCCAGCAGCCTGGGCAGGGTCGGCTACACCTTC. This chain uses TRBV11-2 with TRBJ1-2; a weak D match, TRBD1 (5 bases). This CDR3 has 12 residues. V was cut by 5 bases and J by 8 bases, with 12 bases left in between. Germline V gene lookup returns CDR1 SGHAT and CDR2 FQNNGV.

V and J are TRBV5-1 and TRBJ1-1; D is undetermined. The CDR3 covers 16 residues. Germline CDR1 SGHRS, CDR2 YFSETQ. V shed 2 bases and J shed 5 bases, with 19 bases lying between them. CDR3 amino acids: CASSFTPSRKETEAFF. CDR3 nucleotide sequence: TGCGCCAGCAGCTTTACCCCGTCCCGGAAGGAGACTGAAGCTTTCTTT.

The chain recombines TRBV29-1 with TRBJ2-7; perhaps TRBD2 as D (6 bases). The CDR3 runs to 11 residues. Per germline, CDR1 SQVTM and CDR2 ANQGSEA. CDR3 residues: CPGGRLYEQYF. The CDR3 nucleotides read TGCCCCGGGGGACGGCTATACGAGCAGTACTTC.

The chain combines TRBV6-6 with TRBJ1-4; no firm D call. The CDR3 covers 15 residues. Trimming pared 0 bases from V and 4 bases from J, leaving 9 bases between. Germline loops: CDR1 MNHNY, CDR2 SVGAGI (reference sequence). The CDR3 sequence: CASSYSARRNEKLFF. CDR3 DNA: TGTGCCAGCAGTTACTCCGCCAGGCGTAATGAAAAACTGTTTTTT.

The genes are TRBV29-1 and TRBJ2-1, with D possibly matching TRBD2 (6 bases). This CDR3 has 14 amino acids. Germline CDR1 is SQVTM and CDR2 is ANQGSEA. The V end lost 6 bases, the J end lost 5 bases, and 17 bases lay between the germline ends. CDR3 sequence: CSVETSPRDNEQFF. The CDR3 coding sequence is TGCAGCGTGGAGACTAGTCCAAGGGACAATGAGCAGTTCTTC.

The chain couples TRBV2 to TRBJ1-1; D is ambiguous. Trimming pared 7 bases from V and 2 bases from J, leaving 11 bases between. The CDR3 consists of 13 residues. The germline CDR1 and CDR2 sequences are SNHLY and FYNNEI. CDR3 sequence reads: CASITEINTEAFF. CDR3 nucleotides: TGTGCCAGCATCACAGAGATCAACACTGAAGCTTTCTTT.

The CDR3 protein is CASSYSGTPSYEQYF. The CDR3 DNA reads as TGTGCCAGCAGTTACTCTGGGACTCCTTCCTACGAGCAGTACTTC. The gene calls are TRBV6-5 and TRBJ2-7; D perhaps matches TRBD2 (6 bases). The CDR3 is 15 amino acids. Germline V gene data show CDR1 as MNHEY and CDR2 as SVGAGI. Trimming stripped 0 bases from V and 1 base from J, with 10 bases between.